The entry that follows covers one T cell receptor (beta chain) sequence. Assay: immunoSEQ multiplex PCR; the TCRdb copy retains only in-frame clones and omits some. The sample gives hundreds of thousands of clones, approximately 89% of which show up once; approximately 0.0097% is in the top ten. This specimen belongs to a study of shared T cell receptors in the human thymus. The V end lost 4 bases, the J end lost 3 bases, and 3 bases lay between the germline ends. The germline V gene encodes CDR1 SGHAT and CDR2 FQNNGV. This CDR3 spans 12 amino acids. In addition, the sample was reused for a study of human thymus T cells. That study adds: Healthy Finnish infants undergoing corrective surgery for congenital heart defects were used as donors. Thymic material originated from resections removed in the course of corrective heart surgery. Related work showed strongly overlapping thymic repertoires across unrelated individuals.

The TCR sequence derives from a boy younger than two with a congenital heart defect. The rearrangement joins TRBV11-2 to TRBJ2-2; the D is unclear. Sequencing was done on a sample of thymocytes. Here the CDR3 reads CASSSYTGELFF. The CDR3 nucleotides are TGTGCCAGCAGCTCCTACACCGGGGAGCTGTTTTTT.